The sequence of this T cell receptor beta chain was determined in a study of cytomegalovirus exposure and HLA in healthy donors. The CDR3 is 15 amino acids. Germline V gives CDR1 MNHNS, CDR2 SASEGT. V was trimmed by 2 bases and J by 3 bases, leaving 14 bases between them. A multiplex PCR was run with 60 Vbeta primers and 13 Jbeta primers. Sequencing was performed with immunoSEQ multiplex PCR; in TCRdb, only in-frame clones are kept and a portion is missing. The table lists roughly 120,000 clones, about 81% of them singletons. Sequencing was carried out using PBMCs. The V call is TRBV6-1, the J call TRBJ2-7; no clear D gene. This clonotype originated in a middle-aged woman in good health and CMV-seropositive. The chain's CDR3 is CASSESPGPYYEQYF. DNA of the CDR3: TGTGCCAGCAGTGAATCCCCAGGTCCTTACTACGAGCAGTACTTC.